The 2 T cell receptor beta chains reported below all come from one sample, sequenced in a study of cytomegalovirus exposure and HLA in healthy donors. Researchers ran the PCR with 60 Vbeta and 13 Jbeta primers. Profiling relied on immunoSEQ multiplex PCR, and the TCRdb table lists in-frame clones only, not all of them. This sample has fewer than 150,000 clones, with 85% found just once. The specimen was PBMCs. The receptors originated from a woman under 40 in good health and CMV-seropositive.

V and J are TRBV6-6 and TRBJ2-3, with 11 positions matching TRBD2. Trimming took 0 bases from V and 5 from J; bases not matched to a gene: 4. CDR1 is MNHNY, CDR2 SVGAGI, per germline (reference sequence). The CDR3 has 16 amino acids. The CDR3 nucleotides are TGTGCCAGCAGTTACTCTAGCGGGAGGGAGGGAGATACGCAGTATTTT. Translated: CASSYSSGREGDTQYF.

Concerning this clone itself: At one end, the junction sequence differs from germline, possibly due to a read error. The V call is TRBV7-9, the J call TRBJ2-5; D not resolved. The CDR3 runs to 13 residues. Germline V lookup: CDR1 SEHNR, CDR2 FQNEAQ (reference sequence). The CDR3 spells CSSSPYYGETQYF. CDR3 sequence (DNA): TGTTCCAGCAGCCCATATTACGGGGAGACCCAGTACTTC.